This TCR beta chain came from a study of breast tumors, draining lymph nodes, adjacent tissues. TCRdb redid the calling of the multiplex PCR reads with MiXCR, one entry per CDR3 protein. The sample lists tens of thousands of distinct CDR3 sequences, around a third seen once, with about 11% in the top ten. Study results and limitations: Compared with lymph nodes, tumors were less diverse; compared with nontumor tissue, more.

Ten or more counts support this clonotype. The antigen remains unidentified. This TCR was recovered from a female donor with breast cancer. Some clones in this sample may be carry-over from other donors' samples. The sequenced sample consisted of breast tumor tissue.

This chain's CDR3 is CSAHPSGVLTDTQYF. For the CDR3, the DNA is TGCAGTGCTCATCCTAGCGGGGTTTTAACAGATACGCAGTATTTT. V and J are TRBV20-1 and TRBJ2-3; TRBD2 matches at 9 bases. V lost 5 bases and J lost 3; bases outside the gene matches: 9. Looked up from germline, CDR1 is DFQATT and CDR2 is SNEGSKA (reference sequence). This CDR3 comprises 15 residues.